Each of the 23 T cell receptor beta chains below was sequenced from the same sample in a study of molecular identifiers for immune sequencing clone quantification. MiXCR, run by TCRdb on the PCR reads, gives a single entry per CDR3 protein. The repertoire has hundreds of thousands of distinct CDR3 sequences, roughly 23% of them found once; the top ten carry approximately 0.75%. The sequencing input was naive CD8+ T cells from blood, with Jurkat cell RNA spiked in. Subset defined: FACS-sorted CD8+CD4-CCR7+CD45RA+ naive T cells. Every receptor here comes from a human donor in good health. Some libraries in this study had Jurkat cell RNA spiked in.

The rearrangement links TRBV27 to TRBJ1-6, with unresolved D. Germline CDR1 reads MNHEY; CDR2 reads SMNVEV (reference sequence). The CDR3 sequence is 13 residues long. Trimming took off 5 bases at V and 7 bases at J, with 9 bases between the two ends. CDR3 residues: CASSHNANSPLHF. The DNA for the CDR3 is TGTGCCAGCAGTCATAATGCCAATTCACCCCTCCACTTT.

V and J are TRBV5-5 and TRBJ2-1; D is undetermined. Germline V gene lookup returns CDR1 SGHKS and CDR2 YYEKEE (reference sequence). The CDR3 loop spans 16 amino acids. V was clipped by 0 bases and J by 0 bases, with 10 bases between them. CDR3 coding DNA: TGTGCCAGCAGCTTGGGTCCCAGCCCCTCCTACAATGAGCAGTTCTTC. Protein product: CASSLGPSPSYNEQFF. Together with reference TRBV5-5 and TRBJ2-1, the CDR3 gives the full variable domain: DAGVTQSPTHLIKTRGQQVTLRCSPISGHKSVSWYQQVLGQGPQFIFQYYEKEERGRGNFPDRFSARQFPNYSSELNVNALLLGDSALYLCASSLGPSPSYNEQFFGPGTRLTVL.

This clonotype was recorded a few times. This sequence joins TRBV6-5 and TRBJ2-7; D unresolved. This CDR3 is built from 15 residues. In germline, CDR1 is MNHEY, CDR2 SVGAGI. V was trimmed by 0 bases and J by 2 bases, leaving 11 bases between them. CDR3 region: CASSYSFGMTYEQYF. The DNA for the CDR3 is TGTGCCAGCAGTTACTCGTTCGGAATGACCTACGAGCAGTACTTC.

This clonotype appeared a few times. In nucleotides, the CDR3 is TGCGCCAGCAGTGAGTCGGAGCCGGGCTCCTATAATTCACCCCTCCACTTT. Its translation: CASSESEPGSYNSPLHF. The gene calls are TRBV10-2 and TRBJ1-6; D is ambiguous. The V end was cut by 0 bases, the J end by 0 bases, with 9 bases between. CDR1 is WSHSY, CDR2 SAAADI, per germline. This CDR3 has 17 amino acids.

The chain has TRBV27 and TRBJ2-7; perhaps TRBD1 as D (6 bases). CDR3 size: 14 residues. The germline V gene encodes CDR1 MNHEY and CDR2 SMNVEV (reference sequence). V gave up 6 bases and J gave up 4 bases, with 16 bases separating them. The CDR3 DNA is TGTGCCAGCAGCCTATTCGGACAGTCATACGAGCAGTACTTC. It is translated as CASSLFGQSYEQYF.

The table lists this clonotype with a few counts. The chain has TRBV27 and TRBJ1-1; D not resolved. The CDR3 spans 14 residues. The V end was cut by 4 bases, the J end by 1 base, with 10 bases between. Looked up from germline, CDR1 is MNHEY and CDR2 is SMNVEV (reference sequence). The CDR3 spells CASSWGPANTEAFF. CDR3 bases: TGTGCCAGCAGTTGGGGTCCGGCGAACACTGAAGCTTTCTTT.

With regard to this clonotype: A much larger clone differs from this one at a single base, so this may be a read error. The chain combines TRBV30 with TRBJ2-2; no firm D call. CDR1 is GTSNPN, CDR2 SVGIG, per germline (reference sequence). The CDR3 sequence is 11 residues long. This CDR3 reads CARSDTGELFF. Written as DNA, the CDR3 is TGTGCCCGGAGTGACACCGGGGAGCTGTTTTTT.

This clonotype has more than one count but fewer than ten. This chain uses TRBV9 with TRBJ2-2; D is possibly TRBD1 (6 bases). V was cut by 0 bases and J by 7 bases, with 10 bases left in between. The CDR3 runs 14 residues. The germline V gene encodes CDR1 SGDLS and CDR2 YYNGEE. Here the CDR3 DNA reads TGTGCCAGCAGCGTAGAGGGGGAAATCGGGGAGCTGTTTTTT. Translated, it gives CASSVEGEIGELFF.

The gene calls are TRBV20-1 and TRBJ2-7; D perhaps matches TRBD2 (7 bases). This CDR3 comprises 18 residues. With 0 bases removed from V and 4 bases from J, the gap between germline ends came to 25 bases. Germline V gene data show CDR1 as DFQATT and CDR2 as SNEGSKA (reference sequence). CDR3 residues: CSARDRGQGWGGPYEQYF. The CDR3 nucleotides are TGCAGTGCTAGAGATCGGGGCCAGGGTTGGGGGGGGCCTTACGAGCAGTACTTC.

CDR3 in amino acids: CASSTPGISYNEQFF. CDR3 nucleotide sequence: TGTGCCAGCAGCACACCGGGAATCTCCTACAATGAGCAGTTCTTC. The chain has TRBV7-9 and TRBJ2-1; weak D call: TRBD2 (5 bases). Per the germline V gene, CDR1 is SEHNR and CDR2 is FQNEAQ (reference sequence). Trimming left V 5 bases short and J 0 bases short, with 11 bases between. This CDR3 spans 15 amino acids.

V is TRBV24-1 and J is TRBJ2-3, with TRBD1 matching over 11 bases. Per the germline V gene, CDR1 is KGHDR and CDR2 is SFDVKD. The CDR3 loop spans 17 amino acids. The J segment lost 2 bases and the V segment lost 3 bases, leaving 6 bases of the junction unmatched. For the CDR3, the DNA is TGTGCCACCAGTGATAGCGGGACAGGGGGAAACACAGATACGCAGTATTTT. Its protein product is CATSDSGTGGNTDTQYF.

This clonotype was seen a few times. The chain couples TRBV5-6 to TRBJ2-5; weak D call: TRBD2 (6 bases). Trimming left V 3 bases short and J 1 base short, with 13 bases between. Germline loops: CDR1 SGHDT, CDR2 YYEEEE. This CDR3 comprises 15 residues. The CDR3 DNA reads TGTGCCAGCAGCTCCCTAGCGTGGATCCAAGAGACCCAGTACTTC. It encodes CASSSLAWIQETQYF.

This chain joins TRBV2 and TRBJ1-2; the D is unclear. CDR3 length: 15 residues. Deletions cut 0 bases from V and 5 bases from J, with 13 bases between. Germline V lookup: CDR1 SNHLY, CDR2 FYNNEI. In DNA, the CDR3 is TGTGCCAGCAGTGAAGCGGACCGCCCGGTATATGGCTACACCTTC. This sequence encodes CASSEADRPVYGYTF.

This chain connects TRBV6-1 to TRBJ2-3, with D uncertain. The CDR3 has 16 amino acids. Germline lookup yields CDR1 MNHNS and CDR2 SASEGT. Deletions cut 1 base from V and 2 bases from J, with 13 bases between. CDR3 DNA sequence: TGTGCCAGCAGTGAAGTAAGGGCACGGATCACAGATACGCAGTATTTT. Its translation is CASSEVRARITDTQYF.

CDR3 amino acids: CASSPPLGGLNTEAFF. CDR3 nucleotide sequence: TGTGCCAGCAGCCCACCCCTGGGGGGTCTTAACACTGAAGCTTTCTTT. The chain uses TRBV5-6 and TRBJ1-1; possibly TRBD1 for D (5 bases). Germline V gene lookup returns CDR1 SGHDT and CDR2 YYEEEE. The CDR3 has 16 amino acids. V was pared by 4 bases and J by 2 bases, with 18 bases between.

This chain joins TRBV4-3 and TRBJ2-1; possible D gene TRBD1, 5 bases. The CDR3 loop spans 15 amino acids. V dropped 1 base and J dropped 3 bases, with 10 bases sitting between them. Germline V gene sequence: CDR1 LGHNA, CDR2 YSLEER. The chain's CDR3 is CASSQGRTFYNEQFF. The CDR3 coding sequence is TGCGCCAGCAGCCAAGGCAGGACATTCTACAATGAGCAGTTCTTC.

Of note for this clonotype: This may arise from a read error, as a much more abundant clone is one base away. This chain connects TRBV7-6 to TRBJ2-5, with D tentatively TRBD1 (6 bases). There are 13 residues in the CDR3. Germline V lookup: CDR1 SGHVS, CDR2 FNYEAQ. CDR3 nucleotides: TGTGACAGCAGCTTAGGGGGTACTGAGACCCAGTACTTC. This codes for CDSSLGGTETQYF.

In this sample, this clonotype turned up many times. The J gene is TRBJ1-2, the V gene TRBV7-9; no clear D gene. V was cut by 2 bases and J by 0 bases, with 10 bases left in between. The CDR3 runs 15 residues. In germline, CDR1 is SEHNR, CDR2 FQNEAQ (reference sequence). Written as DNA, the CDR3 is TGTGCCAGCAGCTTAAAGGCGGACGCTAACTATGGCTACACCTTC. Amino acid sequence: CASSLKADANYGYTF.

This clonotype was counted ten times or more. CDR3 sequence (DNA): TGTGCCAGCAGCTTAGCGTACGGTCAGCCCCAGCATTTT. Its translation is CASSLAYGQPQHF. The chain employs TRBV7-6 and TRBJ1-5; D not resolved. Germline loops: CDR1 SGHVS, CDR2 FNYEAQ. This CDR3 contains 13 residues. V was shortened by 0 bases and J by 6 bases, with 6 bases between the two germline ends.

The rearrangement joins TRBV27 to TRBJ1-6, with D uncertain. The V gene lost 8 bases and the J gene lost 8 bases, with 16 bases spanning the gap. The CDR3 is 14 amino acids. From germline, CDR1 is MNHEY and CDR2 SMNVEV (reference sequence). CDR3 sequence: CASHGRLGDSPLHF. The CDR3 DNA reads TGTGCCAGCCACGGTCGCCTTGGGGATTCACCCCTCCACTTT.

This clonotype has more than one count but fewer than ten. The chain is built from TRBV21-1 and TRBJ2-1; TRBD2, as called in the table, went unchecked against the DNA. TRBV21-1 is a listed pseudogene. The CDR3 covers 13 residues. CDR3: CAPLAGKYNEQFF. CDR3 nucleotides: TGTGCCCCACTAGCGGGGAAGTACAATGAGCAGTTCTTC.

This chain uses TRBV4-3 with TRBJ2-7, with 7 bases fitting TRBD1. CDR1 and CDR2 (germline): LGHNA, YSLEER. Trimming took 0 bases from V and 9 from J; bases not matched to a gene: 8. CDR3 size: 14 residues. The CDR3 DNA sequence: TGCGCCAGCAGCCAAGATGTGACAGGGCCATGGCAGTACTTC. Protein product: CASSQDVTGPWQYF.

This chain connects TRBV3-1 to TRBJ2-6; unclear D gene. The CDR3 is 16 residues long. Germline CDR1 LGHDT, CDR2 YNNKEL (reference sequence). The V gene lost 2 bases and the J gene lost 2 bases, with 10 bases spanning the gap. The CDR3 bases are TGTGCCAGCAGCCAACGAAGTATTCCTGGGGCCAACGTCCTGACTTTC. Translating it yields CASSQRSIPGANVLTF.